One sample yielded the 10 T cell receptor beta chains listed below, sequenced in a study of cytomegalovirus exposure and HLA in healthy donors. Use of 60 Vbeta and 13 Jbeta primers characterized the PCR. Generated by immunoSEQ multiplex PCR, the TCRdb table keeps only in-frame clones and is missing some. This repertoire shows roughly 150,000 clones, approximately 73% found once; its top ten account for about 10%. Material: PBMCs. The receptors stem from a young man in good health and CMV-seropositive.

This clone was seen just once. The rearrangement joins TRBV5-1 to TRBJ2-3, with 9 nucleotides matching TRBD2. Germline CDR1 SGHRS, CDR2 YFSETQ. The CDR3 runs 17 residues. J lost 0 bases, V lost 3 bases, and 8 bases had no gene match. The CDR3 protein is CASSSNPSGTSTDTQYF. DNA of the CDR3: TGCGCCAGCAGCTCCAACCCTAGCGGGACTAGCACAGATACGCAGTATTTT.

The rearrangement uses TRBV7-3 and TRBJ2-5, with D maybe TRBD2 (7 bases). The ends were cut back, 1 base at V and 2 bases at J, with 11 bases in the middle. CDR1 is SGHTA and CDR2 is FQGTGA in the germline V gene. This CDR3 comprises 15 residues. The CDR3 loop reads CASSLRGGSQETQYF. CDR3 nucleotides: TGTGCCAGCAGCTTAAGGGGGGGCAGTCAAGAGACCCAGTACTTC.

V gene TRBV5-1 combines with J gene TRBJ2-1; 9 bases are a match to TRBD2. With V trimmed by 0 bases and J by 8 bases, 9 bases remained unmatched. Germline CDR1 and CDR2: SGHRS and YFSETQ. This CDR3 is 16 amino acids long. The CDR3 DNA reads TGCGCCAGCAGCTTGGATTTCGCGGGAGGGCCACATGAGCAGTTCTTC. The encoded protein is CASSLDFAGGPHEQFF.

The table lists this clone with a few counts. The V gene is TRBV18, the J gene TRBJ2-1; 9 bases are shared with TRBD2. The CDR3 spans 17 residues. Germline V lookup: CDR1 KGHSH, CDR2 LQKENI. With V trimmed by 3 bases and J by 3 bases, 9 bases remained unmatched. CDR3 amino acids: CASSPRFQRGDYNEQFF. In DNA form, the CDR3 reads TGTGCCAGCTCACCGCGCTTTCAGCGGGGGGACTACAATGAGCAGTTCTTC.

J is TRBJ2-5 and V is TRBV7-9, with D perhaps matching TRBD2 (5 bases). The closer fit of TRBJ2-7 to the DNA end suggests the J call may be wrong. Germline V gene lookup returns CDR1 SEHNR and CDR2 FQNEAQ (reference sequence). This CDR3 is 13 amino acids long. CDR3 DNA: TGTGCCAGCAGGCCTGACTACACCTACGAGCAGTACTTC. This codes for CASRPDYTYEQYF.

The chain joins TRBV4-1 to TRBJ1-5; D is undetermined. V dropped 1 base and J dropped 0 bases, with 16 bases sitting between them. The CDR3 is made up of 18 amino acids. Germline-derived CDR1 and CDR2 are MGHRA and YSYEKL. CDR3 sequence reads: CASSQGFALRNSNQPQHF. CDR3 nucleotides: TGCGCCAGCAGCCAAGGGTTTGCTTTGAGGAATAGCAATCAGCCCCAGCATTTT.

This clone was observed a few times. The chain recombines TRBV4-1 with TRBJ1-5; a weak D match, TRBD1 (5 bases). Germline CDR1 and CDR2: MGHRA and YSYEKL. The CDR3 loop spans 15 amino acids. V was pared by 0 bases and J by 9 bases, with 15 bases between. CDR3 sequence reads: CASSQDSGGIGPQHF. DNA of the CDR3: TGCGCCAGCAGCCAAGATTCGGGGGGGATAGGGCCCCAGCATTTT.

The gene calls are TRBV30 and TRBJ1-1, with a tentative D call TRBD1 (5 bases). The CDR3 loop spans 13 amino acids. Per germline, CDR1 GTSNPN and CDR2 SVGIG (reference sequence). V shed 1 base and J shed 1 base, with 7 bases lying between them. The CDR3 loop reads CAWSGQSNTEAFF. CDR3 bases: TGTGCCTGGAGTGGACAGTCGAACACTGAAGCTTTCTTT.

This chain links TRBV4-2 with TRBJ2-5, with D possibly being TRBD1 (5 bases). The end of the DNA aligns better with TRBJ2-7, so the J call may be wrong. This CDR3 is built from 17 residues. CDR1 is LGHNA and CDR2 is YNFKEQ in the germline V gene. The CDR3 DNA sequence: TGTGCCAGCAGCCAACTAAGCCAGGGCCCTATCGGGTACGAGCAGTACTTC. It is translated as CASSQLSQGPIGYEQYF.

The chain recombines TRBV10-3 with TRBJ2-2; 7 nucleotides agree with TRBD1. V trimming: 10 bases; J trimming: 3 bases; junction bases outside the gene matches: 8. Germline assignment: CDR1 ENHRY and CDR2 SYGVKD. This CDR3 contains 14 residues. CDR3 bases: TGTGCCAGCAGACAGGGATGGGACACCGGGGAGCTGTTTTTT. Translating gives CASRQGWDTGELFF.